The 2 T cell receptor beta chains in this list originate from one sample, sequenced in a study of OX40 agonist ivuxolimab in advanced cancers. Preparation of the library involved the immunoSEQ multiplex PCR assay. Sourced from immuneACCESS, this table was stored by TCRdb with only in-frame sequences that have V and J called. A share of the clones is absent; for the studies checked, an unresolved V gene accounts for under half, and the remainder has no known explanation. Recorded for this sample are about 66,000 clones; roughly nine tenths of them occurred a single time. Of the sample, about 0.31% falls within the top ten clones. This material consisted of CD4+ or CD8+ T cells sorted from blood, taken in a trial of the OX40 agonist ivuxolimab. The receptors were gathered from an adult with an advanced solid tumor such as melanoma, head and neck, liver or kidney cancer.

The sample holds one count of this clone. The chain joins TRBV19 to TRBJ2-7; TRBD2 matches at 13 bases. V lost 7 bases, J lost 3 bases, and 3 bases stayed unmatched. CDR1 is LNHDA, CDR2 SQIVND, per germline (reference sequence). The CDR3 is 14 residues long. CDR3 bases: TGTGCCAGTACCAGGACTAGCGGGAGCTACGAGCAGTACTTC. The encoded protein is CASTRTSGSYEQYF.

CDR3 protein: CASSGRDGVYEQYF. The CDR3 region has the DNA TGTGCCAGCTCAGGTCGGGACGGCGTCTACGAGCAGTACTTC. The rearrangement joins TRBV18 to TRBJ2-7; D tentatively fits TRBD1 or TRBD2 (5 bases each). The CDR3 consists of 14 residues. In germline, CDR1 is KGHSH, CDR2 LQKENI. The V and J ends lost 5 bases and 3 bases respectively, with 14 bases between them.